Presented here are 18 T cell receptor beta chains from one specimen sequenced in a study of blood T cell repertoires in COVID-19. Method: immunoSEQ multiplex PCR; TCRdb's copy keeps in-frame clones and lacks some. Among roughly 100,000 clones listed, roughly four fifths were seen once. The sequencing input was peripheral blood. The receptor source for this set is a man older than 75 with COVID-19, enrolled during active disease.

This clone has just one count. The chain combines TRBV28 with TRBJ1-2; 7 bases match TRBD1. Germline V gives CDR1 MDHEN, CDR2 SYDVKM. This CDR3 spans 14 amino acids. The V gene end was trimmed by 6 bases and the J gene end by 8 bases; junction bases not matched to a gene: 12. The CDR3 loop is CASRRTGVREGYTF. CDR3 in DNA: TGTGCCAGCAGACGTACAGGGGTGCGGGAAGGCTACACCTTC.

CDR3 nucleotides: TGCGCCAGCAGCATCGCGGGGGGTGGACAAGAGACCCAGTACTTC. This codes for CASSIAGGGQETQYF. J is TRBJ2-5 and V is TRBV5-1; 8 nucleotides agree with TRBD2. The CDR3 loop spans 15 amino acids. The V gene's germline CDR1 is SGHRS and CDR2 YFSETQ. V shed 4 bases and J 2 bases; nucleotides not matched to a gene: 7.

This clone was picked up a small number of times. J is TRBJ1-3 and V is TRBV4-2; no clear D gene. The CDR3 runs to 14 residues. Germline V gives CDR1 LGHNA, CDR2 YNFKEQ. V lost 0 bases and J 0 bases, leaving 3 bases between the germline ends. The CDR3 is CASSQDYSGNTIYF. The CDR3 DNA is TGTGCCAGCAGCCAAGATTACTCTGGAAACACCATATATTTT.

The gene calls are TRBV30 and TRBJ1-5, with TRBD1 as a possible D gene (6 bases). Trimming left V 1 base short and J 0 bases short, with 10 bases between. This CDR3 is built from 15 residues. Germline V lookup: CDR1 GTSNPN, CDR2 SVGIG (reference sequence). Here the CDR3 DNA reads TGTGCCTGGAGTGAGCGGGGGGCTAGCAATCAGCCCCAGCATTTT. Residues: CAWSERGASNQPQHF.

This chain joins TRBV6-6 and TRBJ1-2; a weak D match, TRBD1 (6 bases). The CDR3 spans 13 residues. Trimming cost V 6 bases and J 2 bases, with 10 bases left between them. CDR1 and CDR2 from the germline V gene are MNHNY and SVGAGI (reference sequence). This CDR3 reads CASSQTGNYGYTF. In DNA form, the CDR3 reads TGTGCCAGCAGCCAGACAGGAAACTATGGCTACACCTTC.

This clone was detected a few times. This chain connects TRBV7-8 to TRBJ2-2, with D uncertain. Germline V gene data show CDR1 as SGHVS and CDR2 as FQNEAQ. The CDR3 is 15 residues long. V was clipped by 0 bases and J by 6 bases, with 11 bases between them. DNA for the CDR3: TGTGCCAGCAGCTTAGCGGCTGACGGGTCCGGGGAGCTGTTTTTT. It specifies CASSLAADGSGELFF.

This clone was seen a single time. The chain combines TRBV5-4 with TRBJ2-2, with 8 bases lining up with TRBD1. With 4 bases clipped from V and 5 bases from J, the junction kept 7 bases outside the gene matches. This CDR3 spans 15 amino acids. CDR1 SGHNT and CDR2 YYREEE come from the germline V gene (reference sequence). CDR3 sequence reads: CASSRAGGLTGELFF. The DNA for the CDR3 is TGTGCCAGCAGCCGAGCAGGGGGCCTTACCGGGGAGCTGTTTTTT.

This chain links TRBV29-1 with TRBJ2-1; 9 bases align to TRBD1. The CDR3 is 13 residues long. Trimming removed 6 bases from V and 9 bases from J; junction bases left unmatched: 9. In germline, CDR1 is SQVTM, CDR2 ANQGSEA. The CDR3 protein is CSVLQGAEGEQFF. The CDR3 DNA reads TGCAGCGTACTACAGGGGGCTGAAGGTGAGCAGTTCTTC.

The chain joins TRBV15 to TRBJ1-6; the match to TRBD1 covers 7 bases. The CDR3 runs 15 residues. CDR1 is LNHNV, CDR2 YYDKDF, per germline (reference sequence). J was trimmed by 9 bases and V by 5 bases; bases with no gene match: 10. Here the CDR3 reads CATSWKQGSGSPLHF. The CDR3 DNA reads TGTGCCACCAGCTGGAAACAGGGGTCTGGTTCACCCCTCCACTTT.

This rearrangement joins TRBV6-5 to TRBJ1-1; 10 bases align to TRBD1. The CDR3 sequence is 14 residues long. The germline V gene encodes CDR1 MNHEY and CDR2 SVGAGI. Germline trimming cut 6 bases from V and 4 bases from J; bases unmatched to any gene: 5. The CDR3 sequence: CASRRQGAGTEAFF. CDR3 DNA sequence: TGTGCCAGCAGAAGACAGGGGGCCGGCACTGAAGCTTTCTTT.

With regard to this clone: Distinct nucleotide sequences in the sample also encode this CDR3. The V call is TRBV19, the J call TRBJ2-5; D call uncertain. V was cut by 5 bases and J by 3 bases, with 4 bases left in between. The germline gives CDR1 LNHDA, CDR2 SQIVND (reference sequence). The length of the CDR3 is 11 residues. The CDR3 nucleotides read TGTGCCAGTAGTGCAGAAGAGACCCAGTACTTC. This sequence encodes CASSAEETQYF.

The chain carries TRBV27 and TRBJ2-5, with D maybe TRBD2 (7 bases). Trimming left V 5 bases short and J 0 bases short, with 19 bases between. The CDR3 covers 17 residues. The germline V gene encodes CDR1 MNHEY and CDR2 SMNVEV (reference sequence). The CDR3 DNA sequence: TGTGCCAGCAGTCCCTTTAGGGGGAGGGGCTACCAAGAGACCCAGTACTTC. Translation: CASSPFRGRGYQETQYF.

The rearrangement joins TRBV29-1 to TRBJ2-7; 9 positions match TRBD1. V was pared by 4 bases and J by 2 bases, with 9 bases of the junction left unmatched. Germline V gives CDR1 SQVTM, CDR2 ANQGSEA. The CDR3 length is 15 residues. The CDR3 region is CSVVLRDRAPYEQYF. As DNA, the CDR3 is TGCAGCGTTGTTCTCCGGGACAGGGCCCCCTACGAGCAGTACTTC.

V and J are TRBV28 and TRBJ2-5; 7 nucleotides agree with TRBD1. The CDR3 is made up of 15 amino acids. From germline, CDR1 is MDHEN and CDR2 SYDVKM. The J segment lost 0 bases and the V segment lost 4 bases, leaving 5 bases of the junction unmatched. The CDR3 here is CASSYGDRNQETQYF. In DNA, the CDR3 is TGTGCCAGCAGTTATGGGGACAGAAACCAAGAGACCCAGTACTTC.

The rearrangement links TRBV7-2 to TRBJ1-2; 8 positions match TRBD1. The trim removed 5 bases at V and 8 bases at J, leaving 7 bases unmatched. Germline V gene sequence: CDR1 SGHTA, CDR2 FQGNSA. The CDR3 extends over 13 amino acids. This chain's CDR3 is CASSPKTGEGYTF. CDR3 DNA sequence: TGTGCCAGCAGCCCCAAGACAGGGGAAGGCTACACCTTC.

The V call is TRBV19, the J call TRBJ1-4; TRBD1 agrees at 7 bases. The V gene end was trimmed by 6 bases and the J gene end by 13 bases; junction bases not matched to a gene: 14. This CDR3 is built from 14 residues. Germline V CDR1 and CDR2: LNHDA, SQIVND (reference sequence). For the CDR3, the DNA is TGTGCCAGTAGCCCGGGACAGCGGTCCGGGGGACTGTTTTTT. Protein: CASSPGQRSGGLFF.

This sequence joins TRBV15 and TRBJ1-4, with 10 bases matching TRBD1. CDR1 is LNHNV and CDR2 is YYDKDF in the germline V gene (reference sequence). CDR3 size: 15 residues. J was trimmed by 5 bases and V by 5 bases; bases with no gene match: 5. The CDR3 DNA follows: TGTGCCACCAGCGCCGGACAGGGGGAGAATGAAAAACTGTTTTTT. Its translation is CATSAGQGENEKLFF.

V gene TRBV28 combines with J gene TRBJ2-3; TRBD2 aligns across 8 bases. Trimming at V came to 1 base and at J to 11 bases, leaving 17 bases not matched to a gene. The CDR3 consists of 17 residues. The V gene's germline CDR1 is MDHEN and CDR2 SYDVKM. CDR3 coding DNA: TGTGCCAGCAGTTTATCCGGCGCGGGAGGCCCGAGAGTGGGGCAGTATTTT. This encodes CASSLSGAGGPRVGQYF. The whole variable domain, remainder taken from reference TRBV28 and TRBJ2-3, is DVKVTQSSRYLVKRTGEKVFLECVQDMDHENMFWYRQDPGLGLRLIYFSYDVKMKEKGDIPEGYSVSREKKERFSLILESASTNQTSMYLCASSLSGAGGPRVGQYFGPGTRLTVL.